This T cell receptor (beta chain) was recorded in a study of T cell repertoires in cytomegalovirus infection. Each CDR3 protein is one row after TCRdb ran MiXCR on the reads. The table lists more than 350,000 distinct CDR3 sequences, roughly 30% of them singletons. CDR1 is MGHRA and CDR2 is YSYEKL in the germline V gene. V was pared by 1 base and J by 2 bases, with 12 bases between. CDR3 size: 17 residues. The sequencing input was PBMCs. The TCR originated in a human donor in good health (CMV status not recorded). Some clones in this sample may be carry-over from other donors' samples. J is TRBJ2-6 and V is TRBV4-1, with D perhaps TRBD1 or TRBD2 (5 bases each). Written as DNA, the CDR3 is TGCGCCAGCAGCCAAGGACGGGACCCAGCTGGGGCCAACGTCCTGACTTTC. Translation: CASSQGRDPAGANVLTF.